This record covers a single TCR beta chain. The antigen is undetermined. The CDR3 is made up of 13 amino acids. From germline, CDR1 is SNHLY and CDR2 FYNNEI. Trimming stripped 8 bases from V and 3 bases from J, with 12 bases between. The entry originates in a study of cytomegalovirus exposure and HLA in healthy donors. Whole-study findings and limits: Across donors, presence/absence analyses took sequencing depth to be roughly uniform. The classifier reportedly diagnosed cytomegalovirus status with high sensitivity and specificity. Earlier analysis looked at TCR beta V segments, and most were productive about 90% or about 30% of the time.

Primers for the PCR totalled 60 Vbeta and 13 Jbeta. TCRdb's copy holds only in-frame clones and misses some; the assay was immunoSEQ multiplex PCR. Of around 200,000 clones in the sample, over 60% were seen once. The chain joins TRBV2 to TRBJ2-3; possibly TRBD2 for D (6 bases). This clonotype was sampled from a man aged 25 to 40 in good health and CMV-seropositive. The sequenced material came from PBMCs. CDR3 in amino acids: CASVAADTDTQYF. The CDR3 nucleotides are TGTGCCAGCGTAGCGGCTGATACAGATACGCAGTATTTT.